This T cell receptor (beta chain) was identified in a study of vaccination and CD4 T cells after COVID-19. Study summary: Post-COVID draws came a median roughly 100 days after diagnosis (range 35 to 161). For post-vaccine samples, collection took place a median approximately 78 days after dose two, ranging from 14 to 241.

Germline-derived CDR1 and CDR2 are KGHDR and SFDVKD. This CDR3 is 16 amino acids long. V gave up 3 bases and J gave up 0 bases; unmatched junction bases: 4. Study-wide findings and caveats: For convalescent patients, a median around 90% of reactive clones surfaced exclusively after vaccination.

This clonotype was seen a few times. The antigen is unknown. Treatment denoted: approximately nine-day PBMC culture with coronavirus spike peptide pools or control peptides (ViraFEST assay). These CD4+ T cells came from an unexposed donor, sampled before the COVID-19 pandemic (2011-2018). Sequenced with the Oncomine TCR Beta short-read assay was DNA taken from cultured CD4+ T cells. Someone extracted genomic DNA from cultured CD4+ T cells. Each CDR3 protein gets one entry after TCRdb re-called the PCR reads with MiXCR. The sample contains 9,000 to 9,500 distinct CDR3 sequences, approximately 34% of which appear only once.

The sequenced sample consisted of CD4+ T cells from blood, cultured in vitro. The chain has TRBV24-1 and TRBJ2-3; 8 bases fit TRBD1. The TCR comes from a human donor in good health. The CDR3 bases are TGTGCCACCAGTGATAGGACAGGGCCCAGCACAGATACGCAGTATTTT. It translates to CATSDRTGPSTDTQYF.